This paragraph reports one T cell receptor beta chain. This record comes from a study of blood T cell repertoires in COVID-19. Study details: Sites across the United States, Italy and Spain contributed samples from acute and convalescent COVID-19.

The CDR3 is 15 amino acids. The germline gives CDR1 LNHDA, CDR2 SQIVND (reference sequence). V trimming: 7 bases; J trimming: 5 bases; junction bases outside the gene matches: 11. TCRdb's table, derived via immunoSEQ multiplex PCR, lists solely in-frame clones and lacks some. The table includes some 200,000 clones, 90% detected once. The receptor was derived from a man in his fifties or sixties with acute or convalescent COVID-19. The chain joins TRBV19 to TRBJ1-1; 9 bases line up with TRBD1. The source material was peripheral blood. CDR3 coding DNA: TGTGCCAGTATGTGGGGACAGGGAGGGCTTACTGAAGCTTTCTTT. Translating gives CASMWGQGGLTEAFF.